A single sample is the source of the 8 T cell receptor beta chains below, sequenced in a study of blood T cell repertoires in COVID-19. Method: immunoSEQ multiplex PCR; TCRdb's copy keeps in-frame clones and lacks some. The repertoire holds just under 85,000 clones, with about 87% as singletons. Sequencing was performed on peripheral blood. The receptors were gathered from a man older than 75 with active or convalescent COVID-19.

The V gene is TRBV3-1 (or the pseudogene TRBV3-2), the J gene TRBJ1-6; a possible D gene is TRBD1 (6 bases). V was pared by 3 bases and J by 9 bases, with 9 bases between. Germline CDR1 LGHDT, CDR2 YNNKEL (reference sequence). The CDR3 sequence is 13 residues long. The CDR3 reads CASSQGAFSPLHF. The CDR3 nucleotides read TGTGCCAGCAGCCAGGGGGCATTTTCACCCCTCCACTTT.

This chain joins TRBV18 and TRBJ1-3; possible D gene TRBD1, 5 bases. With 1 base removed from V and 0 bases from J, the gap between germline ends came to 13 bases. This CDR3 spans 17 amino acids. Germline V gene data show CDR1 as KGHSH and CDR2 as LQKENI. The CDR3 region has the DNA TGTGCCAGCTCACCACTTGATAGACAGATCTCTGGAAACACCATATATTTT. It yields the protein CASSPLDRQISGNTIYF. The full variable domain, with the rest looked up from reference TRBV18 and TRBJ1-3, is NAGVMQNPRHLVRRRGQEARLRCSPMKGHSHVYWYRQLPEEGLKFMVYLQKENIIDESGMPKERFSAEFPKEGPSILRIQQVVRGDSAAYFCASSPLDRQISGNTIYFGEGSWLTVV.

This clone was seen a handful of times. The chain uses TRBV6-4 and TRBJ1-1, with D perhaps TRBD1 (6 bases). Trimming pared 6 bases from V and 2 bases from J, leaving 13 bases between. Germline V gene lookup returns CDR1 MRHNA and CDR2 SNTAGT. The CDR3 extends over 14 amino acids. The DNA for the CDR3 is TGTGCCAGCAGACCAGGACAGTCAAACACTGAAGCTTTCTTT. This sequence encodes CASRPGQSNTEAFF.

V is TRBV6-5 and J is TRBJ2-7; 7 positions agree with TRBD2. The germline V gene encodes CDR1 MNHEY and CDR2 SVGAGI. The junction had 16 bases not matched to a gene; V was cut back by 8 bases and J by 6 bases. CDR3 length: 15 amino acids. CDR3 residues: CASSMGGTPALEQYV. CDR3 nucleotide sequence: TGTGCCAGCTCCATGGGGGGGACTCCGGCACTCGAGCAGTACGTC.

This rearrangement joins TRBV3-1 (or the pseudogene TRBV3-2) to TRBJ1-1; D unclear. CDR3 length: 14 amino acids. CDR1 and CDR2 (germline): LGHDT, YNNKEL (reference sequence). V lost 5 bases, J lost 5 bases, and 15 bases lay in between. The CDR3 region is CASSTRLTGTEAFF. The CDR3, as DNA: TGTGCCAGCAGCACTCGCCTAACGGGGACTGAAGCTTTCTTT.

This chain uses TRBV7-9 with TRBJ2-2; D gene unclear. CDR1 SEHNR and CDR2 FQNEAQ come from the germline V gene (reference sequence). Trimming shortened V by 5 bases and J by 2 bases, and 15 bases separated the two germline ends. This CDR3 spans 16 amino acids. In DNA form, the CDR3 reads TGTGCCAGCAGCGACCCCCGCCAGGCCAACACCGGGGAGCTGTTTTTT. This sequence encodes CASSDPRQANTGELFF.

This clone has more than one count but fewer than ten. V is TRBV19 and J is TRBJ1-1; D not resolved. The CDR3 runs to 14 residues. The germline V gene encodes CDR1 LNHDA and CDR2 SQIVND (reference sequence). V was trimmed by 1 base and J by 4 bases, leaving 10 bases between them. CDR3 DNA sequence: TGTGCCAGTAGTATAGGGGCCGGAAGCACTGAAGCTTTCTTT. It yields the protein CASSIGAGSTEAFF.

This clone appeared a single time. V usage is TRBV28 and J usage is TRBJ1-2; maybe TRBD1 (6 bases). The CDR3 has 13 residues. Germline CDR1 is MDHEN and CDR2 is SYDVKM. The V end lost 3 bases, the J end lost 8 bases, and 13 bases lay between the germline ends. CDR3 residues: CASSFGGPRGYTF. The CDR3 nucleotides read TGTGCCAGCAGTTTCGGGGGGCCCCGGGGCTACACCTTC.